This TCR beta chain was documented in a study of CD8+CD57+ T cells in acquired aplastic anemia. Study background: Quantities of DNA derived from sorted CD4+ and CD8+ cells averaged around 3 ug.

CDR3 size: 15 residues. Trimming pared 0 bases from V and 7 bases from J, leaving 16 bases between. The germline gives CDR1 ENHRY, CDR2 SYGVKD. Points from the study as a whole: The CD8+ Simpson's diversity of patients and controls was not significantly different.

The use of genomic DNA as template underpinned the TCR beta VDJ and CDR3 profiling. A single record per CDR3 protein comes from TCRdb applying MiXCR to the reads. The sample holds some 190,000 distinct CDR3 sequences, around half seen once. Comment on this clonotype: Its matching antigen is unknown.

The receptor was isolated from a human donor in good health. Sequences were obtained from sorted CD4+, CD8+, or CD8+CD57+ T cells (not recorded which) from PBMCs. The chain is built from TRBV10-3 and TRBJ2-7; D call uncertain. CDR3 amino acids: CAISESSAGTREQYF. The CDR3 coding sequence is TGTGCCATCAGTGAGTCGTCTGCTGGAACTCGGGAGCAGTACTTC.